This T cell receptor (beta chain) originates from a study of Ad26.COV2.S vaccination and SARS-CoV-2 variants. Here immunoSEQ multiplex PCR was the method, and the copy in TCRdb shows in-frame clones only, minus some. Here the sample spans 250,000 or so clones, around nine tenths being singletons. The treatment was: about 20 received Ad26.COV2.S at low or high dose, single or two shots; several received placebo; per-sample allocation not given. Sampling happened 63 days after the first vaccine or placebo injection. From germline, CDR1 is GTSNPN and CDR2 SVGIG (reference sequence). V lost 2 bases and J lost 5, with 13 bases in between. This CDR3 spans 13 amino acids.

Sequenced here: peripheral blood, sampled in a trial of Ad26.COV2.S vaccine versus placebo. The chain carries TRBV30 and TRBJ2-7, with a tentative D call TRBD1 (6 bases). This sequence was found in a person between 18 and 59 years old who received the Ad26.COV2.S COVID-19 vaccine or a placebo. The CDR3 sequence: CAWSSTGPDEQYF. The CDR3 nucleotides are TGTGCCTGGAGTTCTACAGGGCCTGACGAGCAGTACTTC.